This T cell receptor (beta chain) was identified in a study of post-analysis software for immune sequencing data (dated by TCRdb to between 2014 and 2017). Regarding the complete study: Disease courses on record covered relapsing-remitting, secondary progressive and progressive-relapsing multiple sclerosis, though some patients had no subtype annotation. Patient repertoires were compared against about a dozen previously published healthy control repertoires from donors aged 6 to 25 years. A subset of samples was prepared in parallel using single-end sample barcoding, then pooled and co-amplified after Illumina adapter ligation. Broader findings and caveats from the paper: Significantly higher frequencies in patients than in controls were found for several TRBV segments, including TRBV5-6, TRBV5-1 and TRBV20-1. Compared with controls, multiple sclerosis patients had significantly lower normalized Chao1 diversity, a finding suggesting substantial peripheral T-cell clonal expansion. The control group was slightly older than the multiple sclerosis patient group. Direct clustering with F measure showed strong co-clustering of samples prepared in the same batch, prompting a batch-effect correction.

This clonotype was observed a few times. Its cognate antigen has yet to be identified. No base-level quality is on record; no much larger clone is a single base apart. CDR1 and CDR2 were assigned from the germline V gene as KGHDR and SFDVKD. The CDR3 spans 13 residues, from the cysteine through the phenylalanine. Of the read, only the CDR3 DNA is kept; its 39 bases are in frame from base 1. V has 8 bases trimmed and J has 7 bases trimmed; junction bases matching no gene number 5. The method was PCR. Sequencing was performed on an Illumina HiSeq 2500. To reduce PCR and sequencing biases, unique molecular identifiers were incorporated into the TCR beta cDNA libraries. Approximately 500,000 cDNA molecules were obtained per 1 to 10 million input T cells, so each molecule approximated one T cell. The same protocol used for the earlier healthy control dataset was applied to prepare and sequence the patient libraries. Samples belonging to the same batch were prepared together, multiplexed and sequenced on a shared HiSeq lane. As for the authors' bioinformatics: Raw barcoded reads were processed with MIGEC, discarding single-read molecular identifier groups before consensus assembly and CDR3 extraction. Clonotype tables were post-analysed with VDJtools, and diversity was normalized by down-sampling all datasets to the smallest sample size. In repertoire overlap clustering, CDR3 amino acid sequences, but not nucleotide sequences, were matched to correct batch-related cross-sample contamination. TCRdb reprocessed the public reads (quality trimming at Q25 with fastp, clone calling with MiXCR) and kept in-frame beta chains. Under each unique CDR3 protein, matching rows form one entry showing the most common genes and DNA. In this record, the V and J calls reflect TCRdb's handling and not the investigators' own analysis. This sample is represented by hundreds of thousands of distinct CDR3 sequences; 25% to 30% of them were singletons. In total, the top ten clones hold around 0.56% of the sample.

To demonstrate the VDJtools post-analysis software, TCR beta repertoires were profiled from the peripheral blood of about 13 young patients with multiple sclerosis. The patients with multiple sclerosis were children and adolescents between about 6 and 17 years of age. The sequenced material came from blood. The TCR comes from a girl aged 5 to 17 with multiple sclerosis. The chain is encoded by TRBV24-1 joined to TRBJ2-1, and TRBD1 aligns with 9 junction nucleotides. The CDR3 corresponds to CATMRQGGNEQFF. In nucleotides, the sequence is TGTGCCACCATGAGACAGGGGGGGAATGAGCAGTTCTTC.